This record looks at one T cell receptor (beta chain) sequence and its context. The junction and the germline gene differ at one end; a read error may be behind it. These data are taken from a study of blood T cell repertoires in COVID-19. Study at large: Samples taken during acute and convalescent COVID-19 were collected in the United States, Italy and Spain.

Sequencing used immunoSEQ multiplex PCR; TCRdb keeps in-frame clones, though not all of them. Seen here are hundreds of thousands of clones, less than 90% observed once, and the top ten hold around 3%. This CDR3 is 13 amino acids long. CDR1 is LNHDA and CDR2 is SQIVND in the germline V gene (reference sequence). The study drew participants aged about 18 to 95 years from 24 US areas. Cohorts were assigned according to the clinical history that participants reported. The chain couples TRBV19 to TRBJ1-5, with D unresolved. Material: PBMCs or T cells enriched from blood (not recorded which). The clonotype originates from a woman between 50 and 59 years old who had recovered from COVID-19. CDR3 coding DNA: TGTGCCAGTAGTAGCCTTAGAAATCAACCCCAGCATTTT. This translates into CASSSLRNQPQHF.